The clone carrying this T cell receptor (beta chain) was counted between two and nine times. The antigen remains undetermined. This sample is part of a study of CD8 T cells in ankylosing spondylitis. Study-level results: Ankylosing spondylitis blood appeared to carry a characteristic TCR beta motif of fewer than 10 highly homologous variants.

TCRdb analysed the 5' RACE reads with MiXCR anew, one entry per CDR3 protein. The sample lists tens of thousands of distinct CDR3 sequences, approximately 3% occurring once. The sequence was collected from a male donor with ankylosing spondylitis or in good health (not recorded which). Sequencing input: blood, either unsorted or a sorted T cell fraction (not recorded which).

For the CDR3, the DNA is TGTGCCAGCAGCGTCTCGGGGAGACCCAGCACAGATACGCAGTATTTT. It codes for CASSVSGRPSTDTQYF. The chain is built from TRBV9 and TRBJ2-3; tentatively, D is TRBD2 (5 bases). This CDR3 region has 16 residues. Per the germline V gene, CDR1 is SGDLS and CDR2 is YYNGEE. V shed 2 bases and J shed 0 bases, with 13 bases lying between them.